The clone carrying this T cell receptor beta chain appeared a few times. CDR1 and CDR2 (germline): LGHNA, YSLEER. Trimming cost V 3 bases and J 9 bases; bases outside gene matches: 2. The CDR3 length is 15 residues. The data derive from a study of blood T cell repertoires in COVID-19. Study context: From T cells, B-cell-depleted T cells, or PBMCs came the material, which was cDNA or gDNA.

As originally analysed: Estimates of nucleated cell counts were drawn from the amplification of reference gene primers. Method: immunoSEQ multiplex PCR; TCRdb's copy keeps in-frame clones and lacks some. V and J calls and clone size follow that table, whereas D and trimming were derived from the DNA. The profile shows about 34,000 clones, about 75% of them singletons. The sequence was obtained from an elderly man with active or convalescent COVID-19. Specimen: peripheral blood. The chain joins TRBV4-3 to TRBJ2-1; 16 positions agree with TRBD2. CDR3 sequence reads: CASSQGTSGRGEQFF. The CDR3 DNA reads as TGCGCCAGCAGCCAGGGGACTAGCGGGAGGGGTGAGCAGTTCTTC.